This T cell receptor (beta chain) stems from a study of blood T cell repertoires in COVID-19. Per the original methods: Estimates of nucleated cell counts were drawn from the amplification of reference gene primers. Libraries were prepared by immunoSEQ multiplex PCR; TCRdb keeps only in-frame clonotypes and omits some of them. The DNA was the basis for D and trimming; V, J and clone size are from that table. The table shows 110,000 to 150,000 clones, with 84% occurring only once. The CDR3 runs to 14 residues. J lost 7 bases, V lost 3 bases, and 6 bases had no gene match. The germline gives CDR1 SGHRS, CDR2 YFSETQ.

The V call is TRBV5-1, the J call TRBJ2-1; 8 nucleotides align to TRBD2. This TCR was recovered from a human donor in a cohort sampled during active COVID-19. Material for sequencing was peripheral blood. The CDR3 DNA reads as TGCGCCAGCAGCTCCGGGCTAGCGGGTAATGAGCAGTTCTTC. Its protein product is CASSSGLAGNEQFF.